The 19 T cell receptor beta chains reported below all come from one sample, sequenced in a study of shared clonotypes between healthy human individuals. The table came from immunoSEQ multiplex PCR; TCRdb's copy has only in-frame clones and leaves some out. The data show about 2 million clones, 85% to 95% seen once. As defined, naive CD8 cells were CD45RO-negative and positively selected for CCR7, with terminally differentiated effector memory CD45RA+ cells excluded. Sequencing was carried out using naive CD8+ T cells sorted from blood. Receptors were obtained from a man younger than 30 in good health.

V and J are TRBV27 and TRBJ1-1; D is undetermined. The CDR3 extends over 14 amino acids. With 5 bases removed from V and 8 bases from J, the gap between germline ends came to 18 bases. Per the germline V gene, CDR1 is MNHEY and CDR2 is SMNVEV (reference sequence). The CDR3 is CASSIIGGGIEAFF. CDR3 DNA: TGTGCCAGCAGTATAATCGGCGGCGGGATAGAAGCTTTCTTT.

Turning to this clone: The same CDR3 can be traced to other DNA sequences in this sample. The J gene is TRBJ2-7, the V gene TRBV9; 8 bases map to TRBD1. From germline, CDR1 is SGDLS and CDR2 YYNGEE. Trimming removed 0 bases from V and 6 bases from J; junction bases left unmatched: 5. The CDR3 runs to 14 residues. CDR3 nucleotide sequence: TGTGCCAGCAGCGTAGGGCAGGGGGCGATCGAGCAGTACTTC. This codes for CASSVGQGAIEQYF. Supplemented by reference TRBV9 and TRBJ2-7, the full variable domain reads DSGVTQTPKHLITATGQRVTLRCSPRSGDLSVYWYQQSLDQGLQFLIQYYNGEERAKGNILERFSAQQFPDLHSELNLSSLELGDSALYFCASSVGQGAIEQYFGPGTRLTVT.

The rearrangement uses TRBV19 and TRBJ1-5, with D uncertain. CDR3 length equals 14 residues. Between the trimmed V and J ends, which lost 5 bases and 0 bases, there was a span of 8 bases. CDR1 is LNHDA, CDR2 SQIVND, per germline (reference sequence). Written as DNA, the CDR3 is TGTGCCAGTAGTGCCCACAGTAGCAATCAGCCCCAGCATTTT. Encoded protein: CASSAHSSNQPQHF.

In its sample, this clone was seen many times. The chain employs TRBV4-3 and TRBJ1-5; the D gene is possibly TRBD1 (5 bases). V shed 1 base and J shed 5 bases, with 9 bases lying between them. CDR1 and CDR2 (germline): LGHNA, YSLEER. The CDR3 is 14 amino acids. CDR3 sequence (DNA): TGCGCCAGCAGCCAAGGAGAGGGGTATCAGCCCCAGCATTTT. This encodes CASSQGEGYQPQHF.

With respect to this clone: Germline and junction disagree at one end, which may indicate a read error. This chain connects TRBV11-2 to TRBJ2-1; D gene ambiguous. Germline V gives CDR1 SGHAT, CDR2 FQNNGV. The CDR3 is 14 amino acids. CDR3 sequence: CASSLELFGTARIF. The CDR3 nucleotides are TGTGCCAGCAGCTTAGAGCTTTTCGGCACGGCGCGGATCTTC.

The V and J genes are TRBV25-1 and TRBJ2-7; D possibly corresponds to TRBD1 (5 bases). This CDR3 region has 13 residues. From germline, CDR1 is MGHDK and CDR2 SYGVNS. V dropped 3 bases and J dropped 6 bases, with 12 bases sitting between them. CDR3 amino acids: CASSDVGVGEQYF. CDR3 sequence (DNA): TGTGCCAGCAGTGACGTAGGGGTGGGCGAGCAGTACTTC.

About this clone itself: Other DNA sequences of this sample code for an identical CDR3. The V and J genes are TRBV7-9 and TRBJ2-3; D is perhaps TRBD1 (6 bases). Trimming left V 2 bases short and J 3 bases short, with 12 bases between. Per germline, CDR1 SEHNR and CDR2 FQNEAQ (reference sequence). CDR3 size: 15 residues. In DNA, the CDR3 is TGTGCCAGCAGCTTAACAGGGACGGGGACAGATACGCAGTATTTT. As protein: CASSLTGTGTDTQYF.

The rearrangement links TRBV2 to TRBJ1-4; D call uncertain. The V gene's germline CDR1 is SNHLY and CDR2 FYNNEI. The V end was cut by 3 bases, the J end by 8 bases, with 10 bases between. The CDR3 has 13 amino acids. CDR3 in DNA: TGTGCCAGCAGTGACTTGGGCCGGGAAAAACTGTTTTTT. Translating gives CASSDLGREKLFF.

The V gene is TRBV5-5, the J gene TRBJ2-1; D gene unclear. This CDR3 has 15 residues. Trimming cost V 0 bases and J 7 bases, with 14 bases left between them. Germline CDR1 and CDR2: SGHKS and YYEKEE (reference sequence). The CDR3 sequence: CASSLDGGTRNEQFF. The CDR3 DNA reads as TGTGCCAGCAGCTTGGACGGTGGAACACGGAATGAGCAGTTCTTC.

In its sample, this clone was seen once. This same CDR3 is encoded by further DNA sequences in the sample. The chain recombines TRBV5-1 with TRBJ1-1, with D uncertain. V lost 2 bases to trimming and J lost 4 bases, with 6 bases between them. The germline gives CDR1 SGHRS, CDR2 YFSETQ. The length of the CDR3 is 12 residues. CDR3 nucleotides: TGCGCCAGCAGCTTCCGAGGCACTGAAGCTTTCTTT. It specifies CASSFRGTEAFF.

This chain uses TRBV28 with TRBJ1-1, with TRBD1 identical over 9 bases. Germline V gene lookup returns CDR1 MDHEN and CDR2 SYDVKM. The CDR3 loop spans 17 amino acids. J was trimmed by 0 bases and V by 6 bases; bases with no gene match: 11. This chain's CDR3 is CASSWGGWTGVNTEAFF. In DNA form, the CDR3 reads TGTGCCAGCAGCTGGGGGGGTTGGACAGGGGTGAACACTGAAGCTTTCTTT.

V and J are TRBV14 and TRBJ1-2; 7 positions match TRBD1. Germline lookup yields CDR1 SGHDN and CDR2 FVKESK. V gave up 5 bases and J gave up 7 bases; unmatched junction bases: 4. The CDR3 has 12 residues. The CDR3 sequence: CASSSQGVGYTF. CDR3 in DNA: TGTGCCAGCAGCAGCCAGGGGGTTGGCTACACCTTC. The full variable domain, its missing parts supplied by reference TRBV14 and TRBJ1-2, is EAGVTQFPSHSVIEKGQTVTLRCDPISGHDNLYWYRRVMGKEIKFLLHFVKESKQDESGMPNNRFLAERTGGTYSTLKVQPAELEDSGVYFCASSSQGVGYTFGSGTRLTVV.

The chain has TRBV29-1 and TRBJ2-5; the match to TRBD1 covers 7 bases. The CDR3 is made up of 14 amino acids. Per the germline V gene, CDR1 is SQVTM and CDR2 is ANQGSEA. The V segment lost 6 bases and the J segment 4 bases; nucleotides outside the gene matches: 11. Here the CDR3 reads CSVAGRDSAETQYF. The CDR3 nucleotides read TGCAGCGTGGCGGGCCGGGACAGCGCAGAGACCCAGTACTTC.

With regard to this clone: This may be a read error: a much more frequent sequence differs by one nucleotide. The chain carries TRBV11-1 and TRBJ1-1; no clear D. Germline CDR1 and CDR2: SGHAT and FQDESV (reference sequence). The CDR3 covers 13 residues. V was pared by 3 bases and J by 1 base, with 6 bases between. Here the CDR3 reads CASSLSENTEAFF. The CDR3, as DNA: TGTGCCAGCAGCTTGTCGGAGAACACTGAAGCTTTCTTT.

The J gene is TRBJ2-5, the V gene TRBV27; D unclear. CDR1 is MNHEY and CDR2 is SMNVEV in the germline V gene (reference sequence). There are 13 residues in the CDR3. V lost 5 bases and J 1 base, leaving 8 bases between the germline ends. The CDR3 coding sequence is TGTGCCAGCAGTATCACCATCCAAGAGACCCAGTACTTC. Translated, it gives CASSITIQETQYF.

On this clone: Other nucleotide sequences in the sample specify the same CDR3. This chain uses TRBV5-4 with TRBJ2-7, with D possibly TRBD1 on 5 matching bases. Looked up from germline, CDR1 is SGHNT and CDR2 is YYREEE (reference sequence). The CDR3 loop spans 12 amino acids. Deletions cut 3 bases from V and 4 bases from J, with 8 bases between. CDR3 region: CASSSDSYEQYF. CDR3 coding DNA: TGTGCCAGCAGCTCTGACAGTTACGAGCAGTACTTC.

V usage is TRBV5-1 and J usage is TRBJ2-7; D is unresolved. V dropped 5 bases and J dropped 3 bases, with 6 bases sitting between them. Germline CDR1 reads SGHRS; CDR2 reads YFSETQ. The CDR3 consists of 11 residues. The CDR3 nucleotides are TGCGCCAGCAGTAATGACTACGAGCAGTACTTC. This codes for CASSNDYEQYF. Based on the CDR3 plus reference TRBV5-1 and TRBJ2-7, the full variable domain is KAGVTQTPRYLIKTRGQQVTLSCSPISGHRSVSWYQQTPGQGLQFLFEYFSETQRNKGNFPGRFSGRQFSNSRSEMNVSTLELGDSALYLCASSNDYEQYFGPGTRLTVT.

This clone appeared once. The CDR3 DNA reads as TGTGCCAGCAGCTCGGGAAGGGGCGATGAAGCTTTCTTT. Protein sequence: CASSSGRGDEAFF. The V call is TRBV6-5, the J call TRBJ1-1, with D maybe TRBD1 (5 bases). Germline loops: CDR1 MNHEY, CDR2 SVGAGI. Trimming stripped 6 bases from V and 7 bases from J, with 15 bases between. The CDR3 extends over 13 amino acids.

This chain uses TRBV4-3 with TRBJ1-6; D remains unclear. Per germline, CDR1 LGHNA and CDR2 YSLEER. The CDR3 has 14 amino acids. V lost 0 bases to trimming and J lost 9 bases, with 9 bases between them. CDR3 nucleotides: TGCGCCAGCAGCCAAGATATGCGGGTTTCACCCCTCCACTTT. This sequence encodes CASSQDMRVSPLHF.